A selection of T cell receptor beta chains follows, all from one sample in a study of blood T cell repertoires in COVID-19. TCRdb keeps only in-frame clones here, not all; method: immunoSEQ multiplex PCR. Here the sample spans roughly 88,000 clones, under 95% being singletons. The sample comprised peripheral blood. The receptors originated from a woman aged 45-60 years in a cohort sampled during active COVID-19. CDR3s include the opening cysteine and the closing phenylalanine or tryptophan. D genes are given only for firm matches. Size tells how often a clone was seen (once, few, many) or the class of an expanded clone, and some rows leave it out.

v_gene: TRBV3-1/TRBV3-2
j_gene: TRBJ1-2
abundance: -
d_gene: -
CDR3aa: CASSQAENYGYTF
CDR3nt: TGTGCCAGCAGCCAGGCGGAGAACTATGGCTACACCTTC

v_gene: TRBV6-2/TRBV6-3
j_gene: TRBJ2-5
abundance: -
d_gene: TRBD2
CDR3aa: CASSRMGGQETQYF
CDR3nt: TGTGCCAGCAGTCGCATGGGGGGGCAAGAGACCCAGTACTTC

v_gene: TRBV2
j_gene: TRBJ2-1
abundance: -
d_gene: -
CDR3aa: CASRREPLSTYNEQFF
CDR3nt: TGTGCCAGCAGGCGTGAACCCCTATCTACCTACAATGAGCAGTTCTTC

v_gene: TRBV19
j_gene: TRBJ2-5
abundance: -
d_gene: TRBD2
CDR3aa: CASSIGLAGGSGETQYF
CDR3nt: TGTGCCAGTAGTATAGGACTAGCGGGGGGTAGTGGGGAGACCCAGTACTTC

v_gene: TRBV5-4
j_gene: TRBJ2-6
abundance: -
d_gene: -
CDR3aa: CASRTDSSGANVLTF
CDR3nt: TGTGCCAGCAGAACGGACAGCTCTGGGGCCAACGTCCTGACTTTC

v_gene: TRBV7-9
j_gene: TRBJ1-1
abundance: -
d_gene: TRBD1
CDR3aa: CASSLYRGAFF
CDR3nt: TGTGCCAGCAGCTTGTACAGGGGCGCTTTCTTT

v_gene: TRBV7-8
j_gene: TRBJ2-1
abundance: -
d_gene: TRBD2
CDR3aa: CASSLVVGGKDNEQFF
CDR3nt: TGTGCCAGCAGCTTAGTGGTGGGGGGGAAGGACAATGAGCAGTTCTTC

v_gene: TRBV11-3
j_gene: TRBJ2-2
abundance: -
d_gene: TRBD2
CDR3aa: CASSLWGRDTGELFF
CDR3nt: TGTGCCAGCAGCTTGTGGGGGAGGGACACCGGGGAGCTGTTTTTT

v_gene: TRBV5-1
j_gene: TRBJ1-4
abundance: -
d_gene: -
CDR3aa: CASISRTVKIVPPCPNEKLFF
CDR3nt: TGCGCCAGCATCTCCAGGACAGTGAAGATTGTGCCCCCTTGTCCTAATGAAAAACTGTTTTTT

v_gene: TRBV5-1
j_gene: TRBJ2-7
abundance: -
d_gene: -
CDR3aa: CASSPGEGGSYEQYF
CDR3nt: TGCGCCAGCAGCCCCGGGGAGGGGGGATCCTACGAGCAGTACTTC

v_gene: TRBV5-4
j_gene: TRBJ2-1
abundance: -
d_gene: TRBD1
CDR3aa: CASRKGQLLAYNEQFF
CDR3nt: TGTGCCAGCAGAAAGGGACAGTTGTTAGCCTACAATGAGCAGTTCTTC

v_gene: TRBV9
j_gene: TRBJ1-5
abundance: -
d_gene: -
CDR3aa: CASSVGEKGEQPQHF
CDR3nt: TGTGCCAGCAGCGTAGGAGAAAAGGGAGAACAGCCCCAGCATTTT

v_gene: TRBV3-1/TRBV3-2
j_gene: TRBJ2-7
abundance: once
d_gene: TRBD2
CDR3aa: CASSPGTRSPYEQYF
CDR3nt: TGTGCCAGCAGCCCGGGGACTAGATCTCCTTACGAGCAGTACTTC

v_gene: TRBV5-6
j_gene: TRBJ2-7
abundance: -
d_gene: TRBD1
CDR3aa: CASSFWQGAHEQYF
CDR3nt: TGTGCCAGCAGCTTCTGGCAGGGGGCCCACGAGCAGTACTTC

v_gene: TRBV4-1
j_gene: TRBJ2-1
abundance: -
d_gene: -
CDR3aa: CASSQVPLDRSSYNEQFF
CDR3nt: TGCGCCAGCAGCCAAGTTCCGCTCGACAGAAGCTCCTACAATGAGCAGTTCTTC

v_gene: TRBV5-1
j_gene: TRBJ2-1
abundance: -
d_gene: TRBD1
CDR3aa: CASSSRTGGRNEQFF
CDR3nt: TGCGCCAGCAGCTCCCGGACAGGGGGCCGAAATGAGCAGTTCTTC

v_gene: TRBV6-6
j_gene: TRBJ2-1
abundance: -
d_gene: TRBD2
CDR3aa: CASSYSASGRDNEQFF
CDR3nt: TGTGCCAGCAGTTACTCTGCTAGCGGGAGGGATAATGAGCAGTTCTTC

v_gene: TRBV19
j_gene: TRBJ2-7
abundance: -
d_gene: -
CDR3aa: CASSPDSRSYEQYF
CDR3nt: TGTGCCAGTAGCCCGGACAGTCGCTCCTACGAGCAGTACTTC

v_gene: TRBV5-1
j_gene: TRBJ2-3
abundance: -
d_gene: TRBD1
CDR3aa: CASSWGQGGTDTQYF
CDR3nt: TGCGCCAGCAGCTGGGGACAGGGGGGCACAGATACGCAGTATTTT

v_gene: TRBV13
j_gene: TRBJ2-7
abundance: -
d_gene: -
CDR3aa: CASSLGQVPSYEQYF
CDR3nt: TGTGCCAGCAGCTTAGGACAGGTTCCCTCCTACGAGCAGTACTTC

v_gene: TRBV5-4
j_gene: TRBJ1-4
abundance: -
d_gene: -
CDR3aa: CASRDMTNEKLFF
CDR3nt: TGTGCCAGCAGGGACATGACTAATGAAAAACTGTTTTTT

v_gene: TRBV29-1
j_gene: TRBJ1-4
abundance: -
d_gene: TRBD1
CDR3aa: CSVADRATNEKLFF
CDR3nt: TGCAGCGTTGCGGACAGGGCAACTAATGAAAAACTGTTTTTT

v_gene: TRBV11-2
j_gene: TRBJ2-5
abundance: -
d_gene: TRBD2
CDR3aa: CASSLRRGGVFAETQYF
CDR3nt: TGTGCCAGCAGCTTAAGGCGGGGGGGGGTATTTGCGGAGACCCAGTACTTC

v_gene: TRBV7-9
j_gene: TRBJ1-2
abundance: -
d_gene: -
CDR3aa: CASSFQGGYTF
CDR3nt: TGTGCCAGCAGCTTCCAGGGCGGCTACACCTTC

v_gene: TRBV4-1
j_gene: TRBJ2-1
abundance: -
d_gene: TRBD1
CDR3aa: CASRGTGGYNEQFF
CDR3nt: TGCGCCAGCAGGGGGACAGGGGGGTACAATGAGCAGTTCTTC

v_gene: TRBV6-1
j_gene: TRBJ2-4
abundance: -
d_gene: TRBD1
CDR3aa: CASSEAGVDRGDIQYF
CDR3nt: TGTGCCAGCAGTGAAGCGGGAGTGGACAGGGGGGACATTCAGTACTTC

v_gene: TRBV6-1
j_gene: TRBJ2-7
abundance: -
d_gene: TRBD1
CDR3aa: CASSEENRGRSSVYEQYF
CDR3nt: TGTGCCAGCAGTGAAGAAAACAGGGGGCGGTCTTCCGTATACGAGCAGTACTTC

v_gene: TRBV7-2
j_gene: TRBJ2-1
abundance: -
d_gene: TRBD2
CDR3aa: CASSSGLAGGRVEQFF
CDR3nt: TGTGCCAGCAGCTCAGGACTAGCGGGGGGTAGGGTCGAGCAGTTCTTC

v_gene: TRBV7-8
j_gene: TRBJ1-6
abundance: -
d_gene: TRBD1
CDR3aa: CASRPSGTGDSPLHF
CDR3nt: TGTGCCAGCAGACCCTCCGGGACAGGGGATTCACCCCTCCACTTT

v_gene: TRBV6-2/TRBV6-3
j_gene: TRBJ1-6
abundance: -
d_gene: TRBD1
CDR3aa: CASSYRGRGGEGFNSPLHF
CDR3nt: TGTGCCAGCAGTTACCGAGGACGAGGGGGCGAAGGCTTTAATTCACCCCTCCACTTT

v_gene: TRBV7-8
j_gene: TRBJ1-6
abundance: once
d_gene: -
CDR3aa: CASSLVGRGDSPLHF
CDR3nt: TGTGCCAGCAGCTTAGTGGGCAGGGGCGATTCACCCCTCCACTTT

v_gene: TRBV11-1
j_gene: TRBJ2-7
abundance: -
d_gene: TRBD1
CDR3aa: CASSLWTGMTGQYF
CDR3nt: TGTGCCAGCAGCTTATGGACAGGGATGACGGGGCAGTACTTC